What follows is one TCR beta chain and its context. In terms of age and location, participants ranged from roughly 18 to 90 years and lived in approximately 24 US areas. Self-reported history from a screening survey and questionnaire set each donor's cohort. Authors' methods: Scientists estimated how many nucleated cells there were by amplifying reference gene primers. TCRdb's table, derived via immunoSEQ multiplex PCR, lists solely in-frame clones and lacks some. The D gene and trimming were derived from the DNA, and the V and J assignments and clone size from that table. The table lists a few hundred thousand clones, around 85% of them singletons. CDR1 MNHEY and CDR2 SVGAGI come from the germline V gene. Germline trimming cut 9 bases from V and 1 base from J; bases unmatched to any gene: 5. The CDR3 is 13 residues long. This record belongs to a study of blood T cell repertoires in COVID-19. Study background: Sources were T cells, B-cell-depleted T cells, or PBMCs; the material itself was cDNA or gDNA.

The source of this sequence is a woman aged 35 to 49 with acute COVID-19. The V and J genes are TRBV6-5 and TRBJ1-1; TRBD1 aligns across 7 bases. The source material was PBMCs or T cells enriched from blood (not recorded which). CDR3: CASYRGANTEAFF. CDR3 nucleotide sequence: TGTGCCAGTTACAGGGGCGCGAACACTGAAGCTTTCTTT.